Listed here are 24 T cell receptor beta chains from one sample, sequenced in a study of blood T cell repertoires in COVID-19. Measured with immunoSEQ multiplex PCR; TCRdb has only the in-frame clones, and not every one. Of 250,000 to 300,000 clones listed, 88% were seen once; the top ten hold around 10%. The sequencing input was peripheral blood. These receptors were collected from a woman between 25 and 40 years old with COVID-19, enrolled during active disease.

The chain combines TRBV24-1 with TRBJ2-7; TRBD1 matches at 8 bases. The CDR3 runs 13 residues. The J segment lost 7 bases and the V segment lost 2 bases, leaving 3 bases of the junction unmatched. CDR1 is KGHDR and CDR2 is SFDVKD in the germline V gene. Here the CDR3 DNA reads TGTGCCACCAGTGATTACAGGGGGACTGAGCAGTACTTC. Its translation is CATSDYRGTEQYF.

V usage is TRBV7-2 and J usage is TRBJ2-6; TRBD1 agrees at 8 bases. With V trimmed by 5 bases and J by 4 bases, 13 bases remained unmatched. This CDR3 comprises 18 residues. Germline V lookup: CDR1 SGHTA, CDR2 FQGNSA. Here the CDR3 reads CASSLIPGQGEGANVLTF. The CDR3 nucleotides are TGTGCCAGCAGCCTCATCCCAGGACAGGGTGAAGGGGCCAACGTCCTGACTTTC.

This rearrangement joins TRBV5-1 to TRBJ2-7, with a weak D call TRBD1 (6 bases). This CDR3 is built from 12 residues. Trimming cost V 3 bases and J 7 bases, with 11 bases left between them. CDR1 SGHRS and CDR2 YFSETQ come from the germline V gene. CDR3 sequence (DNA): TGCGCCAGCAGCTCAGGGGCCTCTGAGCAGTACTTC. This codes for CASSSGASEQYF.

The rearrangement uses TRBV10-1 and TRBJ1-1; the match to TRBD1 covers 7 bases. Germline trimming cut 2 bases from V and 6 bases from J; bases unmatched to any gene: 6. The CDR3 is made up of 14 amino acids. Germline V CDR1 and CDR2: WNHNN, SYGVQD (reference sequence). The CDR3 is CASSEDRESAEAFF. The CDR3 DNA reads as TGCGCCAGCAGTGAGGACAGGGAATCGGCTGAAGCTTTCTTT.

The chain uses TRBV28 and TRBJ2-3, with 7 bases lining up with TRBD1. The germline gives CDR1 MDHEN, CDR2 SYDVKM. The CDR3 runs to 15 residues. The trim removed 3 bases at V and 2 bases at J, leaving 5 bases unmatched. The CDR3 here is CASSFNRGNTDTQYF. In DNA, the CDR3 is TGTGCCAGCAGTTTTAACAGGGGTAACACAGATACGCAGTATTTT.

This clone was detected once. J is TRBJ1-6 and V is TRBV27; D is possibly TRBD1 (5 bases). CDR1 MNHEY and CDR2 SMNVEV come from the germline V gene (reference sequence). V lost 6 bases and J 6 bases, leaving 12 bases between the germline ends. This CDR3 is 14 amino acids long. This CDR3 reads CASRWGGVNSPLHF. CDR3 DNA: TGTGCCAGCAGGTGGGGAGGGGTTAATTCACCCCTCCACTTT.

The gene calls are TRBV2 and TRBJ2-5; tentative D call: TRBD2 (5 bases). The CDR3 has 13 residues. V dropped 7 bases and J dropped 2 bases, with 11 bases sitting between them. Germline lookup yields CDR1 SNHLY and CDR2 FYNNEI. CDR3 bases: TGTGCCAGCAAACTAGTCCGTCAAGAGACCCAGTACTTC. As protein: CASKLVRQETQYF.

The rearrangement links TRBV7-8 to TRBJ2-5; D gene uncertain. Trimming pared 1 base from V and 4 bases from J, leaving 13 bases between. The CDR3 totals 15 residues. Germline V gene lookup returns CDR1 SGHVS and CDR2 FQNEAQ. The CDR3 DNA sequence: TGTGCCAGCAGCTTAGGGTCCAGGCCCGGAGAGACCCAGTACTTC. Its translation is CASSLGSRPGETQYF.

This chain uses TRBV6-5 with TRBJ2-7; D might be TRBD2 (6 bases). This CDR3 is built from 14 residues. Germline V CDR1 and CDR2: MNHEY, SVGAGI. The V end was cut by 7 bases, the J end by 7 bases, with 20 bases between. CDR3 amino acids: CASNRPPGSGEQYF. Written as DNA, the CDR3 is TGTGCCAGCAACCGTCCCCCAGGGAGCGGGGAGCAGTACTTC.

The gene calls are TRBV3-1 (or the pseudogene TRBV3-2) and TRBJ1-4; TRBD1 is a possible D gene (5 bases). The CDR3 spans 12 residues. The germline V gene encodes CDR1 LGHDT and CDR2 YNNKEL (reference sequence). Trimming pared 3 bases from V and 17 bases from J, leaving 16 bases between. The CDR3 protein is CASSHGGERLFF. The CDR3 bases are TGTGCCAGCAGCCATGGGGGGGAAAGACTTTTTTTT.

The rearrangement joins TRBV19 to TRBJ2-1; 12 bases align to TRBD2. Germline lookup yields CDR1 LNHDA and CDR2 SQIVND (reference sequence). Trimming took 5 bases from V and 4 from J; bases not matched to a gene: 6. The length of the CDR3 is 16 residues. The CDR3 DNA reads TGTGCCAGTAGTGGAAGGACTAGCGGGGAATACAATGAGCAGTTCTTC. It specifies CASSGRTSGEYNEQFF.

V and J are TRBV3-1 (or the pseudogene TRBV3-2) and TRBJ1-1; maybe TRBD1 (6 bases). The CDR3 contains 16 residues. CDR1 is LGHDT and CDR2 is YNNKEL in the germline V gene (reference sequence). Trimming left V 3 bases short and J 3 bases short, with 17 bases between. CDR3 protein: CASSQKYQGMDTEAFF. CDR3 nucleotide sequence: TGTGCCAGCAGCCAGAAGTATCAGGGGATGGACACTGAAGCTTTCTTT.

The V gene is TRBV5-4, the J gene TRBJ2-1; 10 bases are shared with TRBD1. The CDR3 totals 15 residues. The trim removed 6 bases at V and 5 bases at J, leaving 8 bases unmatched. The germline CDR1 and CDR2 sequences are SGHNT and YYREEE (reference sequence). CDR3 loop: CASIPTGGLDNEQFF. DNA of the CDR3: TGTGCCAGCATCCCGACAGGGGGCTTGGACAATGAGCAGTTCTTC.

This clone was seen just once. The DNA for the CDR3 is TGTGCCACCAGTGCACAGGTTGAGCAGTACTTC. Translation gives CATSAQVEQYF. The V gene is TRBV24-1, the J gene TRBJ2-7, with D perhaps matching TRBD1 (5 bases). Germline V lookup: CDR1 KGHDR, CDR2 SFDVKD. The V gene lost 5 bases and the J gene lost 7 bases, with 8 bases spanning the gap. The CDR3 covers 11 residues.

The chain has TRBV20-1 and TRBJ2-2, with TRBD1 matching 8 bases. V trimming: 3 bases; J trimming: 0 bases; junction bases outside the gene matches: 6. CDR3 size: 16 residues. The germline V gene encodes CDR1 DFQATT and CDR2 SNEGSKA (reference sequence). In DNA, the CDR3 is TGCAGTGCTAGTCCGACAGGGGACGCGAACACCGGGGAGCTGTTTTTT. Its translation is CSASPTGDANTGELFF.

The chain uses TRBV4-1 and TRBJ2-3, with 16 positions matching TRBD2. From germline, CDR1 is MGHRA and CDR2 YSYEKL. V lost 1 base, J lost 5 bases, and 3 bases stayed unmatched. CDR3 length: 17 amino acids. Here the CDR3 DNA reads TGCGCCAGCAGCCAAGGGGGACTAGCGGGAGGGGGAGATACGCAGTATTTT. This codes for CASSQGGLAGGGDTQYF.

The chain links TRBV9 to TRBJ2-1, with 7 bases fitting TRBD2. Germline-derived CDR1 and CDR2 are SGDLS and YYNGEE. Trimming took 4 bases from V and 0 from J; bases not matched to a gene: 10. This CDR3 is built from 17 residues. CDR3 sequence reads: CASSPRLAVSSYNEQFF. As DNA, the CDR3 is TGTGCCAGCAGCCCCCGCCTAGCGGTCAGCTCCTACAATGAGCAGTTCTTC. The full variable domain, rest sourced from reference TRBV9 and TRBJ2-1, is DSGVTQTPKHLITATGQRVTLRCSPRSGDLSVYWYQQSLDQGLQFLIQYYNGEERAKGNILERFSAQQFPDLHSELNLSSLELGDSALYFCASSPRLAVSSYNEQFFGPGTRLTVL.

This clone has just one count. The chain carries TRBV5-4 and TRBJ1-1; D not certain. V was pared by 3 bases and J by 5 bases, with 8 bases between. In germline, CDR1 is SGHNT, CDR2 YYREEE (reference sequence). This CDR3 spans 12 amino acids. The CDR3 nucleotides are TGTGCCAGCAGCTCTAGCGGGACTGAAGCTTTCTTT. Its translation: CASSSSGTEAFF. The full variable domain, completed using reference TRBV5-4 and TRBJ1-1, is ETGVTQSPTHLIKTRGQQVTLRCSSQSGHNTVSWYQQALGQGPQFIFQYYREEENGRGNFPPRFSGLQFPNYSSELNVNALELDDSALYLCASSSSGTEAFFGQGTRLTVV.

This chain uses TRBV28 with TRBJ2-3; D uncertain. CDR1 is MDHEN and CDR2 is SYDVKM in the germline V gene. V lost 3 bases to trimming and J lost 6 bases, with 10 bases between them. This CDR3 has 13 amino acids. CDR3 sequence reads: CASSFPGRDTQYF. The CDR3 DNA sequence: TGTGCCAGCAGTTTTCCAGGAAGGGATACGCAGTATTTT. The whole variable domain, filled in from reference TRBV28 and TRBJ2-3, reads DVKVTQSSRYLVKRTGEKVFLECVQDMDHENMFWYRQDPGLGLRLIYFSYDVKMKEKGDIPEGYSVSREKKERFSLILESASTNQTSMYLCASSFPGRDTQYFGPGTRLTVL.

The V gene is TRBV5-1, the J gene TRBJ2-1; D perhaps matches TRBD2 (6 bases). Between the trimmed V and J ends, which lost 0 bases and 3 bases, there was a span of 7 bases. Germline values: CDR1 SGHRS, CDR2 YFSETQ. The CDR3 totals 14 residues. CDR3 DNA: TGCGCCAGCAGCTTGGACGGGAGCTACAATGAGCAGTTCTTC. The encoded protein is CASSLDGSYNEQFF. Together with reference TRBV5-1 and TRBJ2-1, the CDR3 gives the full variable domain: KAGVTQTPRYLIKTRGQQVTLSCSPISGHRSVSWYQQTPGQGLQFLFEYFSETQRNKGNFPGRFSGRQFSNSRSEMNVSTLELGDSALYLCASSLDGSYNEQFFGPGTRLTVL.

This chain links TRBV27 with TRBJ2-7; 10 nucleotides match TRBD2. The CDR3 covers 16 residues. Trimming removed 4 bases from V and 0 bases from J; junction bases left unmatched: 6. Germline V gene sequence: CDR1 MNHEY, CDR2 SMNVEV (reference sequence). CDR3 residues: CASSSLGLAVSYEQYF. CDR3 in DNA: TGTGCCAGCAGTTCCCTCGGACTAGCGGTCTCCTACGAGCAGTACTTC.

This clone was seen once. This chain connects TRBV11-2 to TRBJ2-5, with TRBD1 matching 8 bases. The CDR3 extends over 15 amino acids. Per germline, CDR1 SGHAT and CDR2 FQNNGV. Germline trimming cut 4 bases from V and 5 bases from J; bases unmatched to any gene: 9. The chain's CDR3 is CASSSAGGARETQYF. CDR3 in DNA: TGTGCCAGCAGCTCTGCAGGGGGCGCCCGTGAGACCCAGTACTTC.

In the case of this clone: In the same sample, other DNA sequences code for this CDR3. This chain uses TRBV27 with TRBJ2-7; 11 nucleotides agree with TRBD2. The CDR3 loop spans 14 amino acids. CDR1 and CDR2 from the germline V gene are MNHEY and SMNVEV (reference sequence). V was pared by 6 bases and J by 3 bases, with 4 bases of the junction left unmatched. Written as DNA, the CDR3 is TGTGCCAGCAGCGCCGGGACTAGCGGCTACGAGCAGTACTTC. Translated: CASSAGTSGYEQYF.

This sequence joins TRBV5-4 and TRBJ2-2; 7 positions match TRBD1. CDR1 is SGHNT, CDR2 YYREEE, per germline (reference sequence). After removal of 4 bases from V and 2 bases from J, the junction contained 8 bases not matched to a gene. There are 16 residues in the CDR3. CDR3 sequence (DNA): TGTGCCAGCAGCCTAGGGGGCACGGCAAACACCGGGGAGCTGTTTTTT. Its protein is CASSLGGTANTGELFF. Looking up the rest from reference TRBV5-4 and TRBJ2-2 gives the full variable domain: ETGVTQSPTHLIKTRGQQVTLRCSSQSGHNTVSWYQQALGQGPQFIFQYYREEENGRGNFPPRFSGLQFPNYSSELNVNALELDDSALYLCASSLGGTANTGELFFGEGSRLTVL.